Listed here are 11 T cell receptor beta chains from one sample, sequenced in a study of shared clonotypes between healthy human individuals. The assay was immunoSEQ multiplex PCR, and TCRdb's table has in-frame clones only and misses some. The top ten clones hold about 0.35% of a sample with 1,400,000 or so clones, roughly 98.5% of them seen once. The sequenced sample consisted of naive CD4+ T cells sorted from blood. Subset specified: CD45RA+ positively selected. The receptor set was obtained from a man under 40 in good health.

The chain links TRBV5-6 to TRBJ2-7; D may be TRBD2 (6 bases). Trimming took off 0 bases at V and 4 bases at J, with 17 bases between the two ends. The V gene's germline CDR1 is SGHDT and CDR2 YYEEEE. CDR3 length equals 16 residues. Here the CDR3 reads CASSLARGRSGYEQYF. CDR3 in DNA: TGTGCCAGCAGCTTGGCCCGTGGCCGGAGCGGGTACGAGCAGTACTTC.

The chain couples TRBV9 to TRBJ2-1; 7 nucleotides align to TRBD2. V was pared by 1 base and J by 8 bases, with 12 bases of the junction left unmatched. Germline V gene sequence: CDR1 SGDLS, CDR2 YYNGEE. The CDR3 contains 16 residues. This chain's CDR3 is CASSVRAGRGLDEQFF. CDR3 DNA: TGTGCCAGCAGCGTACGAGCGGGAAGGGGTTTGGATGAGCAGTTCTTC.

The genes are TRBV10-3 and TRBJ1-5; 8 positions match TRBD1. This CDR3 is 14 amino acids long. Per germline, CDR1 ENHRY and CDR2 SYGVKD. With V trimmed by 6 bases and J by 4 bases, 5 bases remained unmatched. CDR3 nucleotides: TGTGCCATCAGACCTCAGGGGGCAAATCAGCCCCAGCATTTT. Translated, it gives CAIRPQGANQPQHF.

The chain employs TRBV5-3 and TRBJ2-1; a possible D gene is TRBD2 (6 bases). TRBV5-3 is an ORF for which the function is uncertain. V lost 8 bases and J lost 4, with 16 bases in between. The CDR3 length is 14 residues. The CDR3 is CASSGGTDYNEQFF. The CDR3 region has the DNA TGTGCCAGCAGCGGAGGGACTGATTACAATGAGCAGTTCTTC.

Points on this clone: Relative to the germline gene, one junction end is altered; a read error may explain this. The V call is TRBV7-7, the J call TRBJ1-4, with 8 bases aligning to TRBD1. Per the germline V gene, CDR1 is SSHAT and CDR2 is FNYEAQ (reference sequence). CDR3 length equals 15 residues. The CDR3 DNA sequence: TGTGCTAGCAGCCCCCGGACAGGGCGGGAAGAAAAACTGTTTTTT. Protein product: CASSPRTGREEKLFF.

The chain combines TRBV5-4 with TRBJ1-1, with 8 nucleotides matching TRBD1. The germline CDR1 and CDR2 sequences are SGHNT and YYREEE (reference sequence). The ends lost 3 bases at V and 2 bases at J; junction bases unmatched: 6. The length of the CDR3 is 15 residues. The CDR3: CASSSRTGSNTEAFF. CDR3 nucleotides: TGTGCCAGCAGCTCAAGGACAGGGAGCAACACTGAAGCTTTCTTT.

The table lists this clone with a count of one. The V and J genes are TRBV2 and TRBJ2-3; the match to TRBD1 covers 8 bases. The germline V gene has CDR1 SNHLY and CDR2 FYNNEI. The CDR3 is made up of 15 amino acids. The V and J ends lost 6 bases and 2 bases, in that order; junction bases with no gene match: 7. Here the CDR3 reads CASRITGGVTDTQYF. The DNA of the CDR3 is TGTGCCAGCAGAATTACAGGGGGAGTCACAGATACGCAGTATTTT.

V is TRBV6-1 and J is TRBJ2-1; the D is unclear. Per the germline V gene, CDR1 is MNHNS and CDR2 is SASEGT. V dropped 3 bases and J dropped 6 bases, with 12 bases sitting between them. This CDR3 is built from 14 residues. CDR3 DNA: TGTGCCAGCAGTGAGATAGTACCTGGCAATGAGCAGTTCTTC. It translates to CASSEIVPGNEQFF.

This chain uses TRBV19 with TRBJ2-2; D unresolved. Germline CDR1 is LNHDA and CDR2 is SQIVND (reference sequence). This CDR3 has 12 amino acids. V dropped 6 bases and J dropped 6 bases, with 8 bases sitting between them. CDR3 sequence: CASRSRSGELFF. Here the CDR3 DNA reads TGTGCCAGTAGGTCGCGCTCCGGGGAGCTGTTTTTT.

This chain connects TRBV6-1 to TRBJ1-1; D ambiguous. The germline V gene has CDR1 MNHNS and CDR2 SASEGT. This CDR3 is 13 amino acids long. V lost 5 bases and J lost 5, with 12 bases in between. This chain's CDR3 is CASSLLAGTEAFF. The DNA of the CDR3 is TGTGCCAGCAGTCTTCTGGCGGGGACTGAAGCTTTCTTT.

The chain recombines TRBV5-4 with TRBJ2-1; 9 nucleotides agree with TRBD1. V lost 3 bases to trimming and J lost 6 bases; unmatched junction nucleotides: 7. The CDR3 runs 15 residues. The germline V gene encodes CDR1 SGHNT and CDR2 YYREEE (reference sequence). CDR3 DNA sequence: TGTGCCAGCAGCTCGTCGGGGACAGGGTTCAATGAGCAGTTCTTC. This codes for CASSSSGTGFNEQFF.